The next 10 T cell receptor beta chains were all read from a single sample in a study of Ad26.COV2.S vaccination and SARS-CoV-2 variants. Here immunoSEQ multiplex PCR was the method, and the copy in TCRdb shows in-frame clones only, minus some. The sample includes 410,000 or so clones, about 90% of them seen just once. The treatment was: 15 to 20 received Ad26.COV2.S at low or high dose, single or two shots; roughly five received placebo; per-sample allocation not given. Each sample was drawn 63 days after the first injection (of vaccine or placebo). This specimen consisted of peripheral blood, obtained in a trial of Ad26.COV2.S vaccine versus placebo. These receptor sequences come from a person aged 18 to 59 who received the Ad26.COV2.S COVID-19 vaccine or a placebo.

With respect to this clone: Additional DNA sequences in this sample encode the identical CDR3. The chain joins TRBV5-1 to TRBJ1-2, with TRBD1 matching 10 bases. The germline V gene encodes CDR1 SGHRS and CDR2 YFSETQ. Germline trimming cut 1 base from V and 5 bases from J; bases unmatched to any gene: 2. This CDR3 is built from 14 residues. This CDR3 reads CASSLRQGAYGYTF. The DNA of the CDR3 is TGCGCCAGCAGCTTGCGACAGGGGGCATATGGCTACACCTTC. The whole variable domain, remainder taken from reference TRBV5-1 and TRBJ1-2, is KAGVTQTPRYLIKTRGQQVTLSCSPISGHRSVSWYQQTPGQGLQFLFEYFSETQRNKGNFPGRFSGRQFSNSRSEMNVSTLELGDSALYLCASSLRQGAYGYTFGSGTRLTVV.

The chain links TRBV6-5 to TRBJ1-2; the match to TRBD1 covers 9 bases. Per the germline V gene, CDR1 is MNHEY and CDR2 is SVGAGI. V lost 2 bases and J lost 7; bases outside the gene matches: 8. The CDR3 has 15 amino acids. This chain's CDR3 is CASSYGRQGVPGYTF. DNA for the CDR3: TGTGCCAGCAGTTACGGGAGACAGGGGGTGCCTGGCTACACCTTC.

The rearrangement joins TRBV10-3 to TRBJ1-6; TRBD1 matches at 7 bases. The CDR3 has 14 amino acids. V lost 8 bases and J lost 7; bases outside the gene matches: 8. Germline-derived CDR1 and CDR2 are ENHRY and SYGVKD. CDR3 region: CAIGDLTGNSPLHF. CDR3 DNA sequence: TGTGCCATCGGGGATTTGACAGGGAATTCACCCCTCCACTTT.

This chain links TRBV5-6 with TRBJ1-5, with D hard to call. Germline CDR1 SGHDT, CDR2 YYEEEE. V was trimmed by 1 base and J by 0 bases, leaving 8 bases between them. The CDR3 has 15 residues. The CDR3 reads CASSLRRHSNQPQHF. CDR3 nucleotide sequence: TGTGCCAGCAGCTTGCGGCGGCATAGCAATCAGCCCCAGCATTTT. Full variable domain (outside the CDR3, taken from reference TRBV5-6 and TRBJ1-5): DAGVTQSPTHLIKTRGQQVTLRCSPKSGHDTVSWYQQALGQGPQFIFQYYEEEERQRGNFPDRFSGHQFPNYSSELNVNALLLGDSALYLCASSLRRHSNQPQHFGDGTRLSIL.

This rearrangement joins TRBV27 to TRBJ2-3; 9 bases line up with TRBD1. J gave up 1 base and V 9 bases, and 17 bases lay outside the gene matches. The CDR3 length is 18 residues. CDR1 and CDR2 from the germline V gene are MNHEY and SMNVEV (reference sequence). CDR3 loop: CASRRNRGLLLRTDTQYF. Here the CDR3 DNA reads TGTGCCAGTCGACGGAACAGGGGGCTCCTTCTCCGCACAGATACGCAGTATTTT.

The chain is built from TRBV5-6 and TRBJ2-1; 11 positions match TRBD2. This CDR3 has 16 amino acids. CDR1 is SGHDT and CDR2 is YYEEEE in the germline V gene. The junction had 3 bases not matched to a gene; V was cut back by 0 bases and J by 4 bases. The CDR3 spells CASSLAPSGGYNEQFF. The CDR3 nucleotides are TGTGCCAGCAGCTTGGCCCCTAGCGGGGGGTACAATGAGCAGTTCTTC. The full variable domain, its missing parts supplied by reference TRBV5-6 and TRBJ2-1, is DAGVTQSPTHLIKTRGQQVTLRCSPKSGHDTVSWYQQALGQGPQFIFQYYEEEERQRGNFPDRFSGHQFPNYSSELNVNALLLGDSALYLCASSLAPSGGYNEQFFGPGTRLTVL.

The chain links TRBV7-9 to TRBJ1-3, with D hard to call. This CDR3 has 15 residues. Germline CDR1 and CDR2: SEHNR and FQNEAQ (reference sequence). The CDR3 nucleotides read TGTGCTGTGTTGGATGGCGTGTTCTCTGGAAACACCATATATTTT. Translated: CAVLDGVFSGNTIYF.

The J gene is TRBJ2-1, the V gene TRBV7-2; 12 bases fit TRBD2. CDR3 length: 16 residues. J gave up 8 bases and V 5 bases, and 10 bases lay outside the gene matches. Germline CDR1 and CDR2: SGHTA and FQGNSA. The chain's CDR3 is CASSETSGGSVYEQFF. CDR3 sequence (DNA): TGTGCCAGCAGCGAAACTAGCGGGGGGTCCGTCTATGAGCAGTTCTTC.

J is TRBJ2-7 and V is TRBV19; tentatively, D is TRBD1 or TRBD2 (6 bases each). From germline, CDR1 is LNHDA and CDR2 SQIVND (reference sequence). The CDR3 spans 15 residues. V was clipped by 3 bases and J by 4 bases, with 16 bases between them. The CDR3 DNA sequence: TGTGCCAGTAGTATCGGGCAGGGGAGGACGTACGAGCAGTACTTC. This codes for CASSIGQGRTYEQYF. Supplemented by reference TRBV19 and TRBJ2-7, the full variable domain reads DGGITQSPKYLFRKEGQNVTLSCEQNLNHDAMYWYRQDPGQGLRLIYYSQIVNDFQKGDIAEGYSVSREKKESFPLTVTSAQKNPTAFYLCASSIGQGRTYEQYFGPGTRLTVT.

The rearrangement joins TRBV14 to TRBJ1-5, with unresolved D. This CDR3 has 16 amino acids. Trimming shortened V by 0 bases and J by 2 bases, and 11 bases separated the two germline ends. In germline, CDR1 is SGHDN, CDR2 FVKESK. The CDR3 protein is CASSQDGKFGNQPQHF. CDR3 bases: TGTGCCAGCAGCCAAGATGGGAAATTTGGCAATCAGCCCCAGCATTTT.